These 30 T cell receptor beta chains came from one sample sequenced in a study of regulatory T cells in long-lasting Graves disease. Time point defined: newly diagnosed GD, antithyroid drugs for less than 3 months. With RNA extracted from PBMCs as input, the TCR library was made. Libraries of TCR beta came from iRepertoire HTBI primers plus Arm-PCR of CDR3 regions. One entry per CDR3 protein results from TCRdb running MiXCR on the multiplex PCR reads. This table has roughly 500,000 distinct CDR3 sequences, less than 15% appearing once. The sample was also reused in another study, on T cells in Graves' hyperthyroidism and ophthalmopathy.

This specimen consisted of peripheral blood mononuclear cells (PBMCs), obtained at new diagnosis, from a patient treated with antithyroid drugs. The receptor source for this set is a woman aged 45-60 years with Graves disease.

This chain uses TRBV6-1 with TRBJ2-5; D not resolved. Germline lookup yields CDR1 MNHNS and CDR2 SASEGT. Between the trimmed V and J ends, which lost 5 bases and 5 bases, there was a span of 18 bases. The CDR3 covers 15 residues. The CDR3 nucleotides read TGTGCCAGCAGTCCTCAGGAGTGGGTCGGGGAGACCCAGTACTTC. Amino acids: CASSPQEWVGETQYF.

CDR3 loop: CASNRGGSPLHF. In DNA, the CDR3 is TGTGCCAGCAACCGCGGGGGTTCACCCCTCCACTTT. The chain recombines TRBV2 with TRBJ1-6; weak D call: TRBD1 (5 bases). Germline V gene lookup returns CDR1 SNHLY and CDR2 FYNNEI. V lost 7 bases and J 9 bases, leaving 10 bases between the germline ends. This CDR3 contains 12 residues.

The sample holds many counts of this clonotype. The gene calls are TRBV12-3 or TRBV12-4 and TRBJ1-6; the D is unclear. V was clipped by 3 bases and J by 6 bases, with 12 bases between them. The CDR3 totals 15 residues. The CDR3, as DNA: TGTGCCAGCAGTTTGGGCAAAATAGGTAATTCACCCCTCCACTTT. It translates to CASSLGKIGNSPLHF.

This clonotype was detected many times. CDR3 DNA: TGTGCCAGCTCACCACCGGGACAGTTAGCCAAAAACATTCAGTACTTC. Protein sequence: CASSPPGQLAKNIQYF. The V gene is TRBV18, the J gene TRBJ2-4, with 7 positions matching TRBD1. J gave up 0 bases and V 0 bases, and 2 bases lay outside the gene matches. The V gene's germline CDR1 is KGHSH and CDR2 LQKENI. The CDR3 contains 16 residues.

The gene calls are TRBV5-5 and TRBJ1-5, with D hard to call. Germline V gives CDR1 SGHKS, CDR2 YYEKEE (reference sequence). The V and J ends lost 0 bases and 0 bases respectively, with 7 bases between them. The CDR3 covers 15 residues. The CDR3 DNA is TGTGCCAGCAGCTTGGTTTGGGATAGCAATCAGCCCCAGCATTTT. It encodes CASSLVWDSNQPQHF.

Comment on this clonotype: This may arise from a read error, as a much more abundant clone is one base away. The CDR3 loop is CASSGYTGELFF. The CDR3 DNA reads as TGTGCCAGCAGTGGCTACACCGGGGAGCTGTTTTTT. The chain links TRBV12-3 or TRBV12-4 to TRBJ2-2; D remains unclear. The V end was cut by 5 bases, the J end by 3 bases, with 4 bases between. The CDR3 is made up of 12 amino acids.

This clonotype was observed at least ten times. This sequence joins TRBV12-3 or TRBV12-4 and TRBJ1-2; 7 positions agree with TRBD1. This CDR3 contains 12 residues. Trimming took 10 bases from V and 6 from J; bases not matched to a gene: 8. The CDR3 DNA is TGTGCCAACGGAGGGGGCATCAATGGCTACACCTTC. Protein: CANGGGINGYTF.

Of note for this clonotype: This CDR3 fails to terminate in the conserved phenylalanine or tryptophan, so it likely reflects a read error. This sequence joins TRBV6-2 or TRBV6-3 and TRBJ2-2, with TRBD1 identical over 8 bases. Germline V lookup: CDR1 MNHEY, CDR2 SVGEGT. CDR3 length: 15 amino acids. The V and J ends lost 2 bases and 5 bases, in that order; junction bases with no gene match: 4. The CDR3 reads CASSYGTGGTGELFL. CDR3 bases: TGTGCCAGCAGTTACGGGACAGGCGGGACCGGGGAGCTGTTTCTT.

This clonotype was seen at least ten times. The J gene is TRBJ2-4, the V gene TRBV28; tentatively, D is TRBD1 (6 bases). The CDR3 consists of 16 residues. V lost 2 bases and J lost 5, with 16 bases in between. The germline V gene has CDR1 MDHEN and CDR2 SYDVKM. The CDR3 nucleotides are TGTGCCAGCAGTTTAGAGGACAGTGATGAAGAAAACATTCAGTACTTC. Its protein product is CASSLEDSDEENIQYF.

This chain uses TRBV10-2 with TRBJ2-1; TRBD2 might be the D (6 bases). CDR3 length: 17 residues. CDR1 is WSHSY, CDR2 SAAADI, per germline. Trimming removed 4 bases from V and 1 base from J, with 17 bases in between. As DNA, the CDR3 is TGCGCCAGCAGTGGGGGTTTCCCAGCGGGTTCCTACAATGAGCAGTTCTTC. Protein: CASSGGFPAGSYNEQFF.

This clonotype was seen repeatedly, ten times or more. The chain links TRBV12-3 or TRBV12-4 to TRBJ1-3; 7 bases are a match to TRBD1. After removal of 7 bases from V and 0 bases from J, the junction contained 3 bases not matched to a gene. CDR3 size: 14 residues. The CDR3 here is CASTRDSSGNTIYF. The CDR3 nucleotides read TGTGCCAGCACTAGGGACAGCTCTGGAAACACCATATATTTT.

This clonotype has ten or more counts. The CDR3 nucleotides are TGCGCCAGCAGCTTGGTGGCCTCTGGGGCCAACGTCCTGACTTTC. Translated: CASSLVASGANVLTF. The V and J genes are TRBV5-1 and TRBJ2-6; D is unresolved. The CDR3 consists of 15 residues. Trimming removed 0 bases at V and 0 bases at J, with 4 bases between. Germline lookup yields CDR1 SGHRS and CDR2 YFSETQ.

This clonotype was picked up many times. The V call is TRBV7-2, the J call TRBJ2-3; 8 positions match TRBD2. The CDR3 has 18 amino acids. J gave up 5 bases and V 2 bases, and 15 bases lay outside the gene matches. The germline gives CDR1 SGHTA, CDR2 FQGNSA. This chain's CDR3 is CASSLRLGGRPWVDTQYF. The CDR3 DNA follows: TGTGCCAGCAGCTTAAGGTTGGGCGGGAGGCCGTGGGTAGATACGCAGTATTTT.

This clonotype was counted at least ten times. V and J are TRBV28 and TRBJ2-7; no definite D call. There are 11 residues in the CDR3. Germline loops: CDR1 MDHEN, CDR2 SYDVKM. V lost 1 base and J lost 7, with 5 bases in between. CDR3 in amino acids: CASSLYQEQYF. In DNA form, the CDR3 reads TGTGCCAGCAGTTTATATCAGGAGCAGTACTTC.

The chain joins TRBV6-5 to TRBJ1-6, with D unresolved. The germline V and J ends were trimmed by 4 bases and 5 bases, with 9 bases remaining between them. Germline V gene sequence: CDR1 MNHEY, CDR2 SVGAGI. The CDR3 is 14 amino acids. DNA of the CDR3: TGTGCCAGCAGTTCCAACCAGAATAATTCACCCCTCCACTTT. Translation: CASSSNQNNSPLHF.

This clonotype has only a few counts. This chain joins TRBV27 and TRBJ1-2, with TRBD1 identical over 7 bases. The CDR3 is made up of 14 amino acids. The V gene's germline CDR1 is MNHEY and CDR2 SMNVEV (reference sequence). V was clipped by 4 bases and J by 3 bases; unmatched bases: 5. The CDR3 protein is CASSSRTGDYGYTF. CDR3 sequence (DNA): TGTGCCAGCAGTTCACGGACAGGCGACTATGGCTACACCTTC.

V gene TRBV28 combines with J gene TRBJ1-5; the D is unclear. The CDR3 has 13 residues. Between the trimmed V and J ends, which lost 2 bases and 7 bases, there was a span of 9 bases. Germline V gives CDR1 MDHEN, CDR2 SYDVKM. CDR3 nucleotide sequence: TGTGCCAGCAGTTTACGGCCCTTCCAGCCCCAGCATTTT. It encodes CASSLRPFQPQHF.

The rearrangement joins TRBV5-1 to TRBJ2-2, with D unclear. Trimming took off 0 bases at V and 6 bases at J, with 6 bases between the two ends. Per germline, CDR1 SGHRS and CDR2 YFSETQ. The CDR3 spans 13 residues. CDR3 DNA: TGCGCCAGCAGCTTGGCGGTAGCCGGGGAGCTGTTTTTT. It encodes CASSLAVAGELFF.

This clonotype showed up many times. CDR3 in DNA: TGCAGCGTGGCGCGGCAGGGGCAGAGGGAGACCCAGTACTTC. Its translation is CSVARQGQRETQYF. The chain uses TRBV29-1 and TRBJ2-5; weak D call: TRBD1 (6 bases). Trimming removed 6 bases at V and 5 bases at J, with 19 bases between. Germline CDR1 and CDR2: SQVTM and ANQGSEA. The CDR3 is 14 residues long.

The V gene is TRBV12-3 or TRBV12-4, the J gene TRBJ2-5, with TRBD2 matching over 12 bases. The V and J ends lost 3 bases and 2 bases, in that order; junction bases with no gene match: 13. This CDR3 is 19 amino acids long. This chain's CDR3 is CASSFPGVLAGGGQETQYF. The CDR3 nucleotides read TGTGCCAGCAGTTTCCCGGGGGTACTAGCGGGAGGAGGGCAAGAGACCCAGTACTTC.

Notes on this clonotype: One end of the junction varies from germline; a read error may be responsible. V is TRBV9 and J is TRBJ1-3; 7 positions match TRBD1. Per germline, CDR1 SGDLS and CDR2 YYNGEE. This CDR3 region has 15 residues. The CDR3 loop is CASSVNRGEGNTIYF. As DNA, the CDR3 is TGTGCTAGCAGCGTAAACAGGGGAGAAGGAAACACCATATATTTT.

This clonotype has at least ten counts. J is TRBJ2-5 and V is TRBV12-3 or TRBV12-4; D unresolved. Trimming removed 7 bases from V and 2 bases from J, with 8 bases in between. This CDR3 comprises 12 residues. This chain's CDR3 is CASMGGQETQYF. DNA for the CDR3: TGTGCCAGCATGGGCGGTCAAGAGACCCAGTACTTC.

This clonotype showed up just a few times. The J gene is TRBJ1-5, the V gene TRBV24-1; possible D gene TRBD1, 5 bases. This CDR3 has 18 amino acids. V lost 9 bases and J 0 bases, leaving 23 bases between the germline ends. Germline lookup yields CDR1 KGHDR and CDR2 SFDVKD. The DNA for the CDR3 is TGTGCCACCGCCCCCGGACGGGACGGACTATTTAGCAATCAGCCCCAGCATTTT. Encoded protein: CATAPGRDGLFSNQPQHF.

This clonotype was counted a few times. The chain employs TRBV5-5 and TRBJ2-2; 10 nucleotides agree with TRBD2. Germline V gene lookup returns CDR1 SGHKS and CDR2 YYEKEE (reference sequence). This CDR3 is 17 amino acids long. V was pared by 2 bases and J by 6 bases, with 10 bases of the junction left unmatched. CDR3 loop: CASSFGGGLAGAGELFF. CDR3 nucleotide sequence: TGTGCCAGCAGCTTTGGGGGAGGTCTAGCGGGAGCCGGGGAGCTGTTTTTT.

This clonotype has at least ten counts. The chain joins TRBV7-3 to TRBJ2-1; possible D gene TRBD1, 6 bases. V shed 5 bases and J shed 0 bases, with 14 bases lying between them. Per the germline V gene, CDR1 is SGHTA and CDR2 is FQGTGA. The CDR3 contains 16 residues. The CDR3 region is CASSRGHPSSYNEQFF. The DNA for the CDR3 is TGTGCCAGCAGCCGGGGACACCCGAGCTCCTACAATGAGCAGTTCTTC.

This clonotype was recorded many times. The chain carries TRBV2 and TRBJ2-7; the D gene is possibly TRBD1 (6 bases). V gave up 5 bases and J gave up 5 bases, with 10 bases separating them. The CDR3 sequence is 12 residues long. The germline gives CDR1 SNHLY, CDR2 FYNNEI. This chain's CDR3 is CASSQQGDEQYF. The CDR3 coding sequence is TGTGCCAGCAGTCAACAGGGAGACGAGCAGTACTTC. The variable domain in full, completed from reference TRBV2 and TRBJ2-7, reads EPEVTQTPSHQVTQMGQEVILRCVPISNHLYFYWYRQILGQKVEFLVSFYNNEISEKSEIFDDQFSVERPDGSNFTLKIRSTKLEDSAMYFCASSQQGDEQYFGPGTRLTVT.

The chain recombines TRBV5-6 with TRBJ1-1; maybe TRBD1 (5 bases). Germline CDR1 SGHDT, CDR2 YYEEEE. V lost 4 bases to trimming and J lost 0 bases, with 10 bases between them. The CDR3 is 14 amino acids. DNA for the CDR3: TGTGCCAGCAGCCGAGGGGTCATGAACACTGAAGCTTTCTTT. Translated, it gives CASSRGVMNTEAFF.

This clonotype was observed many times. This CDR3 is CASSAGLAGPMGYYNEQFF. The CDR3 DNA is TGTGCCAGCAGTGCCGGACTAGCGGGACCTATGGGCTATTACAATGAGCAGTTCTTC. The chain carries TRBV28 and TRBJ2-1, with 12 bases identical to TRBD2. Germline trimming cut 5 bases from V and 4 bases from J; bases unmatched to any gene: 15. CDR1 MDHEN and CDR2 SYDVKM come from the germline V gene. The CDR3 covers 19 residues.

This clonotype was found many times. At one end, the junction sequence differs from germline, possibly due to a read error. The chain is built from TRBV5-1 and TRBJ2-1; no clear D gene. The CDR3 loop spans 12 amino acids. From germline, CDR1 is SGHRS and CDR2 YFSETQ. The CDR3 here is CASSLAYNEQFF. CDR3 sequence (DNA): TGTGCCAGCAGCTTAGCTTACAATGAGCAGTTCTTC.

At least ten counts were recorded for this clonotype. The rearrangement uses TRBV12-5 and TRBJ2-1; perhaps TRBD1 as D (6 bases). CDR3 length equals 14 residues. V dropped 6 bases and J dropped 9 bases, with 18 bases sitting between them. The germline CDR1 and CDR2 sequences are LGHNT and FRNRAP. CDR3 coding DNA: TGTGCTAGTGGACGGGCAGGGGAGTTGGGTGAGCAGTTCTTC. Encoded protein: CASGRAGELGEQFF.